What follows is one TCR beta chain and its context. This clonotype has just one count. Which antigen it targets is not known. There are no base qualities to consult, and no much larger clone falls within one base. A read on its own is weak evidence. Libraries were built with PCR. TCRdb lists the instrument as Illumina iSeq 100. The authors processed their data as follows. Non-productive sequences were removed, and CDR3s that did not start with C, did not end with F or W, or were shorter than 7 amino acids were discarded. Levenshtein distances (stringdist) and unrooted phylogenetic trees (ape) in R version 3.6.1 were used to assess CDR3 homology. In TCRdb, the public reads were trimmed at Q25 with fastp and aligned with MiXCR, with productive beta chains retained. One record per CDR3 amino acid sequence lists the most common genes and DNA. TCRdb assigned the V and J calls; the authors' analysis was not used. Recorded for this sample are approximately 40,000 distinct CDR3 sequences; 36% of them occurred a single time. The ten largest make up about 5.3% of the sample.

V lost 1 base and J lost 2 bases; the stretch between them is 3 bases long. For CDR1 and CDR2, the germline V gene lists SGHAT and FQNNGV. Its CDR3 holds 13 amino acids, cysteine through phenylalanine. CDR3 DNA is the only sequence kept; it has 39 bases, read in frame from the first base. The sample comes from a study of vaccination and CD4 T cells after COVID-19 (dated 2022 in TCRdb). In terms of the full investigation: Convalescent patients had a positive SARS-CoV-2 result on nasal swab PCR, and of these patients, under ten had mild disease and one had severe disease. The convalescent cohort comprised six males and four females, including two Hispanic individuals, seven Caucasians, two Asians and one multiracial person. Participants got two doses of the Pfizer-BioNTech BNT162b2 vaccine (n=8) or two doses of the Moderna mRNA-1273 vaccine (n=2). Post-COVID blood samples were collected from convalescent patients a median of roughly 100 days after diagnosis, with a range of roughly 35 to 161 days. Post-vaccine blood samples were obtained a median of roughly 75 days after the second vaccine dose, with a range of about 12 to 241 days. A few convalescent patients were sampled both early after vaccination (day 14) and late after vaccination (days 161 to 241). In approximately ten COVID-19 convalescent patients and a handful of infection-naive healthy vaccine recipients, the spike-specific CD4+ TCR repertoire before mRNA vaccination was compared with the repertoire after mRNA vaccination.

The time point label, read with the paper, signifies: late sampling 161 to 241 days after vaccination in a few convalescent patients. The convalescent patients' positive SARS-CoV-2 PCR tests fell between March and December 2020, which was before the Alpha, Beta and Delta variants emerged in the United States. PBMCs were separated from whole blood using Ficoll-Paque Plus gradient centrifugation and then either used fresh or cryopreserved at -140C. Overall study outcomes, separate from this receptor: In convalescent patients, a median roughly 87% of post-vaccine SARS-CoV-2-reactive clones were detected only after vaccination, and vaccine-specific priming was suggested by this finding. Only a relatively small number of convalescent patients were included in the study, and early timepoints following natural infection were not analyzed. Although the median number of SARS-CoV-2-reactive clonotypes went up from roughly 23 after infection to 38 after vaccination, the increase was not significant. In convalescent patients, nearly all vaccine-specific clones (304 of 307) were found to be mono-reactive for SARS-CoV-2 spike rather than cross-reactive with common cold coronaviruses.

This clonotype was sampled from a human donor who had recovered from COVID-19. The chain is encoded by TRBV11-2 joined to TRBJ2-1, with the D gene not confidently named. Material: CD4+ T cells from blood, obtained about 7 months after SARS-CoV-2 vaccination. The CDR3 loop reads CASSLGTYNEQFF. The DNA sequence follows: TGTGCCAGCAGCTTAGGTACCTACAATGAGCAGTTCTTC.